This TCR beta chain was obtained from a study of breast tumors, draining lymph nodes, adjacent tissues. Findings and limits, study-wide: Tumor repertoires ranked between lymph nodes and nontumor tissue in diversity, with V and J gene preferences.

To note about this clonotype: Its cognate antigen is unknown.

TCRdb re-analysed the multiplex PCR reads in MiXCR, keeping a single row per CDR3 protein. The data contain fewer than 30,000 distinct CDR3 sequences, 60% to 70% of them seen just once; the ten biggest clones take up less than 25%. The sequencing input was tumor-adjacent breast tissue. The source of this sequence is a female donor with breast cancer. Some clones in this sample may be carry-over from other donors' samples.

CDR3 bases: TGCAGTGCAAAGGGCGGCCTAGCTTCAGACGAGCAGTACTTC. This gives the protein CSAKGGLASDEQYF. The genes are TRBV20-1 and TRBJ2-7, with TRBD2 as a possible D gene (5 bases). The CDR3 has 14 amino acids. The V end was cut by 6 bases, the J end by 5 bases, with 20 bases between. Germline CDR1 is DFQATT and CDR2 is SNEGSKA (reference sequence).